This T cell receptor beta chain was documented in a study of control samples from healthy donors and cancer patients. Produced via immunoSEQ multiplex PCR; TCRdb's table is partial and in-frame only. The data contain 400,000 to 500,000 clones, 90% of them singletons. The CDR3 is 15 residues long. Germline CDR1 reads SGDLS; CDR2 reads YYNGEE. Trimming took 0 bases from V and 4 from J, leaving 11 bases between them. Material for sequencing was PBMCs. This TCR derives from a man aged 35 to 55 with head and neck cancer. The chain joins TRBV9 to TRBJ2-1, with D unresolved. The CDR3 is CASSVVPNPYNEQFF. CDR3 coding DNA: TGTGCCAGCAGCGTAGTTCCGAACCCGTACAATGAGCAGTTCTTC.